Sequencing of this TCR beta chain was carried out in a study of cytomegalovirus exposure and HLA in healthy donors. Study conclusions and caveats: Cytomegalovirus-associated TCR beta chains were listed, numbering 164. The authors later linked a missense DCLRE1C variant to TCR beta V- and J-gene trimming.

CDR1 is LGHNA, CDR2 YNFKEQ, per germline. The CDR3 sequence is 18 residues long. This clone has only a few counts. Its antigen is unidentified. The PCR ran on 60 Vbeta and 13 Jbeta primers. Some clones are missing from TCRdb's copy, which holds only in-frame ones; the method was immunoSEQ multiplex PCR. Of more than 95,000 clones listed, about 12% are singletons. This receptor was taken from a man aged 40-50 years in good health and CMV-seropositive. Material: PBMCs. The rearrangement uses TRBV4-2 and TRBJ2-5; TRBD2 agrees at 13 bases. TRBJ2-7 matches the DNA end more closely, so the J call is doubtful. This CDR3 reads CASSQEGGTTSGRGEQYF. The CDR3 DNA reads as TGTGCCAGCAGCCAAGAGGGAGGGACTACTAGCGGGAGGGGCGAGCAGTACTTC.